Listed below are T cell receptor beta chains from one sample, sequenced in a study of patients and donors after allogeneic stem cell transplantation. One entry per CDR3 protein results from TCRdb running MiXCR on the RT-PCR reads. The sample contains some 160,000 distinct CDR3 sequences, roughly 24% of which appear only once. The sequencing input was blood, either unsorted or a sorted T cell fraction (not recorded which). The receptors here all came from a human donor who was either an allogeneic HSCT recipient or a stem cell or donor lymphocyte infusion donor (not recorded which). It is not recorded whose cells these are; they may come from a transplant donor. CDR3s leave out the opening cysteine and the closing phenylalanine or tryptophan. Not all rows give a size; the values are once, few, many and, for expanded clones, a class.

>many|TRBV15
ATSRDRGRGTEAF
>NA|TRBV7-9
ASSLATGSGANVLT
>NA|TRBV7-3
ASSPGVSQNEQF
>NA|TRBV20-1
SAFRGGPGENTIY
>NA|TRBV29-1
SALGQGETLVSYNEQF
>NA|TRBV4-1
ATRGQGGNTEAF
>few|TRBV29-1
SVGRGENYGYT
>NA|TRBV7-2
ASRDRTSVSGELF
>few|TRBV4-1
ASSQGEGDREGGNQPQH
>NA|TRBV25-1
ASSEYAGGWGVNTEAF
>many|TRBV24-1
ATSDGGTTAVQPQH
>many|TRBV12-3/TRBV12-4
ASRPAGGRQAF
>NA|TRBV9
ASSTPGLAHLWSSYNEQF
>NA|TRBV29-1
SVEGTDPGYT
>NA|TRBV20-1
RAGGTNTDTQY
>NA|TRBV10-3
AISEPGQGGRNQPQH
>NA|TRBV29-1
SGLAGGSYNEQF
>NA|TRBV4-3
ASSPWTSGVYNEQF
>many|TRBV5-6
ASSLTGVLSGNTIY
>NA|TRBV4-3
ASSQAGPTDTQY
>many|TRBV7-6
ASRPTGGTTEAF
>NA|TRBV5-1
ASSLAGDIPFPIQY
>few|TRBV20-1
SARDEGDIQY
>few|TRBV3-1
ASSSEYPNTGELF
>few|TRBV6-5
ASSYPDSPLH
>few|TRBV4-2
ASSGDQNSPLH
>NA|TRBV6-1
ASSEDWLRLTYEQY
>NA|TRBV12-3/TRBV12-4
ASSSAGQSYNSPLH
>many|TRBV20-1
SASPTGTNEKLF
>many|TRBV12-3/TRBV12-4
ASSLPPRGMNTEAF
>NA|TRBV10-3
ATRGGQNNYGYT
>NA|TRBV4-1
ASSEGTGGYNEQF
>NA|TRBV7-9
ASRYPLQGNYGYT
>NA|TRBV20-1
SAAAGQGAGQPQH
>few|TRBV20-1
SARRTNTEAF
>NA|TRBV29-1
SVEKGRYEQY
>few|TRBV19
ASSIGPDSAYGYT
>NA|TRBV7-2
ASSLVRGGGVHTQY
>NA|TRBV12-3/TRBV12-4
ASSLRTSGVFTGELF
>few|TRBV3-2
ASSRDLGLSGNTIY
>NA|TRBV4-2
ASSQDRKTYEQY
>NA|TRBV15
ATKRDLKSSYNEQF
>NA|TRBV5-5
ASSLDSNQETQY
>few|TRBV12-3/TRBV12-4
ASSLYGLAEETQY